The clone carrying this T cell receptor (beta chain) has only a few counts. Assay used: immunoSEQ multiplex PCR; TCRdb lists only in-frame clones, some missing. Among tens of thousands of clones listed, 70% to 90% were seen once. This sample stems from a study of blood T cell repertoires in COVID-19. Between the trimmed V and J ends, which lost 0 bases and 3 bases, there was a span of 11 bases. Germline-derived CDR1 and CDR2 are LGHNA and YSLEER. There are 15 residues in the CDR3. The material sequenced was peripheral blood. The clonotype comes from a human donor in a cohort sampled during active COVID-19. This chain joins TRBV4-3 and TRBJ2-5, with D possibly TRBD1 on 5 matching bases. CDR3 sequence (DNA): TGCGCCAGCAGCCAAGATTCGTCCAGGGAAGAGACCCAGTACTTC. It codes for CASSQDSSREETQYF.